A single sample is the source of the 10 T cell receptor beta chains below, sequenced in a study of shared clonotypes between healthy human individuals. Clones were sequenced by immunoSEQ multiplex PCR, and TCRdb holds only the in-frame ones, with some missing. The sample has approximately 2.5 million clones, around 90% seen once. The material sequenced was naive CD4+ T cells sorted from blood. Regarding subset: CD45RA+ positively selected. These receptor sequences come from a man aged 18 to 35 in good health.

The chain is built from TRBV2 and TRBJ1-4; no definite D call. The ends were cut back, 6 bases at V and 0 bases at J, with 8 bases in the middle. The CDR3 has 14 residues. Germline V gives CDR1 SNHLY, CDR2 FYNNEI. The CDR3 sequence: CASRRDATNEKLFF. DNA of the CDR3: TGTGCCAGCAGGCGAGATGCAACTAATGAAAAACTGTTTTTT.

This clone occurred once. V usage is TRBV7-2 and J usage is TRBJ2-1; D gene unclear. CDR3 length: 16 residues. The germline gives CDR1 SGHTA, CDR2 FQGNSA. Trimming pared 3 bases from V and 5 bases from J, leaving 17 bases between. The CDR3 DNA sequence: TGTGCCAGCAGCTTTGTAATGAGTAAGCCGAACAATGAGCAGTTCTTC. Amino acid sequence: CASSFVMSKPNNEQFF.

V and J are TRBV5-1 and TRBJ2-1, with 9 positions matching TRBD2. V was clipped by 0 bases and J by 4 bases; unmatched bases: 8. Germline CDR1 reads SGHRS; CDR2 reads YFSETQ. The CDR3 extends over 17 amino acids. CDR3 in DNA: TGCGCCAGCAGCTTGGATCTGCTAGCGGGGATATACAATGAGCAGTTCTTC. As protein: CASSLDLLAGIYNEQFF.

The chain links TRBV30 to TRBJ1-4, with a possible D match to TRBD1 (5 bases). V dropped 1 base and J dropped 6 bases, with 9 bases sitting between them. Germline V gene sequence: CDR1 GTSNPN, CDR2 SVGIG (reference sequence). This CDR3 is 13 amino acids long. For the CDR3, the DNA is TGTGCCTGGAGTGGAGGGGCTCATGAAAAACTGTTTTTT. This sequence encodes CAWSGGAHEKLFF.

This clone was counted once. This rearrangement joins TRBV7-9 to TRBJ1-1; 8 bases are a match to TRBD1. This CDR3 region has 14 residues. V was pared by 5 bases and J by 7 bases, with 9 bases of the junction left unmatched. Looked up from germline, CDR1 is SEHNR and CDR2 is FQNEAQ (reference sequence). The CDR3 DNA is TGTGCCAGCAGCCGCGTACAGGGGGTTAGTGAAGCTTTCTTT. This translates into CASSRVQGVSEAFF.

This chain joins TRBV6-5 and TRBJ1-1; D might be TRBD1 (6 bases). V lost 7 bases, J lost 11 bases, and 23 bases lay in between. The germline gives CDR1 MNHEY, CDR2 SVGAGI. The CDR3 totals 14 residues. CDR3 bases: TGTGCCAGCACTCCTACTCTGGGAGGGGGTGGTGCTTTCTTT. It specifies CASTPTLGGGGAFF.

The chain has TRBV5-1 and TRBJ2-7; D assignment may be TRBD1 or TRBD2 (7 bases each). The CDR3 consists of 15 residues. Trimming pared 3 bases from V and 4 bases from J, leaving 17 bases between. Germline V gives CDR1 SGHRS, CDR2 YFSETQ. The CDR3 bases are TGCGCCAGCAGCTCGCAGACAGGGAGGGGGTACGAGCAGTACTTC. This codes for CASSSQTGRGYEQYF.

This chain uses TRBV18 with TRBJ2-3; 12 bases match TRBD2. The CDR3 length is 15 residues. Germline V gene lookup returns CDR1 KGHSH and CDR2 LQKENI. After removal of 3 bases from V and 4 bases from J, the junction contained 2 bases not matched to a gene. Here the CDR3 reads CASSPTSGSADTQYF. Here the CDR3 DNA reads TGTGCCAGCTCACCGACTAGCGGGAGTGCAGATACGCAGTATTTT.

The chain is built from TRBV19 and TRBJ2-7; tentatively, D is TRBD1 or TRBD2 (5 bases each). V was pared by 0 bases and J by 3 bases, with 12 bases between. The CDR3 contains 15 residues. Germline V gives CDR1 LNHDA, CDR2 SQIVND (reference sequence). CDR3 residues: CASSIDGAGIYEQYF. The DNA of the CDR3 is TGTGCCAGTAGTATAGACGGGGCGGGTATCTACGAGCAGTACTTC.

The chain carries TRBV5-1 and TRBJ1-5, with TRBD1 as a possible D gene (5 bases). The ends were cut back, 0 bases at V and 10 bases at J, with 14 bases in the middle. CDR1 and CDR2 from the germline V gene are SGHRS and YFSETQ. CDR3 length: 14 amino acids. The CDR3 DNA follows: TGCGCCAGCAGCTTGGAGCAGGGTAGTAAACCCCAGCATTTT. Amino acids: CASSLEQGSKPQHF.